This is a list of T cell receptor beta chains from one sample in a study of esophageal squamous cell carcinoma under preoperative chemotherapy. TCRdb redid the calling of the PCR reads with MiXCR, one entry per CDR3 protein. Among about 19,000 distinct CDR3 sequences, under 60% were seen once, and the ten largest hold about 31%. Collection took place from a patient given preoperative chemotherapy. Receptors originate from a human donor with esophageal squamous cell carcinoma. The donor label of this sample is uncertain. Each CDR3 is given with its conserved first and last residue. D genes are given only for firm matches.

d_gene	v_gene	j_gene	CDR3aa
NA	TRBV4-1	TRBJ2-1	CASSQDSSGSLNEQFF
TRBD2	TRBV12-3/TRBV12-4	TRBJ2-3	CASTSGGGATDTQYF
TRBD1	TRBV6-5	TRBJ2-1	CASSYWTGALNEQFF
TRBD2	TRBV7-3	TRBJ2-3	CASSPRTSGITGALYF
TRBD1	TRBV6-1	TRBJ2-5	CASSETGQREQYF
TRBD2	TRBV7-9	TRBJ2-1	CASSFGSGILNEQFF
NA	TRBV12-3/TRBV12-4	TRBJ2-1	CASRSLRGAYEQFF
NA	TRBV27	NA	CATPLFAIRTGLFLYEQYF
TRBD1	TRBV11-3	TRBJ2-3	CASSQGAGTGGPDTQYF
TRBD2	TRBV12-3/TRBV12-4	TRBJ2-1	CASSRRRTSGSFNEQFF
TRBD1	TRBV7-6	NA	CASSFSGGFEETQYF
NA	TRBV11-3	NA	CASSREETQYF
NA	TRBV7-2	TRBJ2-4	CPSSAPRVWSKDTQYF
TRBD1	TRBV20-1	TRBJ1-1	CSARGAGTGGNTEAFF
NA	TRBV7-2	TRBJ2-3	CASSRRRGGSPDTQYF
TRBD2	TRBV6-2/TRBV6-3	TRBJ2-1	CASTGGSTYNEQFF
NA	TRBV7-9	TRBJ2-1	CASSLPGSYNEQFF
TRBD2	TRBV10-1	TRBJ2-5	CASSESLAGEANSWF
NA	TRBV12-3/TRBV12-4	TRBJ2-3	CASSLHQGSSTDTQYF
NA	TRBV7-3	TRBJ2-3	CAGSVRPEHEPQYF
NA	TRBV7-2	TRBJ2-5	CASSPEATRYF
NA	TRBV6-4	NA	CASSDVKRDSRHYEQYF
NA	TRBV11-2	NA	CASSLGRAYNEQYF
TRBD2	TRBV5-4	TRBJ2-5	CASSPGGTRTQETQYF
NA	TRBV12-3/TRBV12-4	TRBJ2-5	CASSPGDQGDEQYF
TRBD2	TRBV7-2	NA	CASSPSGSGLEQYF
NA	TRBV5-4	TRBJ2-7	CASSLSGAFNEQYF
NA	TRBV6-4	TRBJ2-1	CASKQAESSYNEQFF
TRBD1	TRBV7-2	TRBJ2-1	CASSFRDRGDEQFF
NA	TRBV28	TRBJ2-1	CASKGPATESYNEQFF
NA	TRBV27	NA	CASSADPQETQYF
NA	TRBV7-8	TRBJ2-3	CASSLTGRSQETQYF
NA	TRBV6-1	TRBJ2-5	CASSAGPGGCDQNIQYF
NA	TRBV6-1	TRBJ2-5	CASSLRDNQETQYF
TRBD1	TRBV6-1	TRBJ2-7	CASRQTGAYEQYF
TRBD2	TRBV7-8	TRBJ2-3	CASSLEAREREGPHTQYF
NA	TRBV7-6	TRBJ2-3	CASSLATADTQYF
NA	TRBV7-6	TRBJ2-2	CARGLAGVSTGALYF
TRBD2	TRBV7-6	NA	CASSFLAGEGTGTQYF
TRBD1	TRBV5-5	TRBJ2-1	CASSWPGGSNEQFF
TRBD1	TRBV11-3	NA	CASSLDQGQGEQFF
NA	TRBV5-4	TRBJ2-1	CASSLGHIYNEQFF
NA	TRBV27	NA	CASRVTGRGAKNTQYF
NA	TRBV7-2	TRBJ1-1	CASSLAGGGHLNTEAFF
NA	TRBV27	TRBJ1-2	CASSPGADRRSNYGYTF
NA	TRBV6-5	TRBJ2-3	CASSYSAESTETQYF
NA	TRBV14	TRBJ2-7	CASSQDPTYEQYF
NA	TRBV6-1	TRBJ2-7	CASSLGTGSYEQYF
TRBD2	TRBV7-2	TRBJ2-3	CASSFLAGGLSGDTQYF
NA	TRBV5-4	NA	CASSLEGSGEQYF
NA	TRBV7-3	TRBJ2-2	CASSPDCTDALYF
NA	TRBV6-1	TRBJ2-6	CASSGGPVSGANVLTF
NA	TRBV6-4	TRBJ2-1	CASGSSELNEQFF
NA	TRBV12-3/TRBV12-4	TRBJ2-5	CASSLSPQETQYF